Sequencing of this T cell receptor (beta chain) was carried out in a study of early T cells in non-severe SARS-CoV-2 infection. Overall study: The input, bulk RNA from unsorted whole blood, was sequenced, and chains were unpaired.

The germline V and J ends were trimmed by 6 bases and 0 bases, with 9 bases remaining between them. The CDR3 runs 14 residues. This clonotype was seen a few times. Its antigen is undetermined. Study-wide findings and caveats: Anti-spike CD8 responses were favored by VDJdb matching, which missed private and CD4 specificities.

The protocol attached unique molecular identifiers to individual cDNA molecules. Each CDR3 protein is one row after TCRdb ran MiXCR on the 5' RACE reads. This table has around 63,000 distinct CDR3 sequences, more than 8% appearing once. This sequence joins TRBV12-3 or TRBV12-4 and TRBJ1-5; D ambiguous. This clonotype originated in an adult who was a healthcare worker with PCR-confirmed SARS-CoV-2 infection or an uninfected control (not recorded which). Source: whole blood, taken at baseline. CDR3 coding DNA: TGTGCCAGCAGCACTCGCTTTAGCAATCAGCCCCAGCATTTT. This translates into CASSTRFSNQPQHF.